This T cell receptor (beta chain) was sequenced in a study of T cells in Graves' hyperthyroidism and ophthalmopathy. RNA transcripts yielded amplified TCR beta CDR3 regions. TCR CDR3 regions were first amplified by RT-PCR with HTBI primers. TCRdb called the multiplex PCR reads again in MiXCR, with one record for every CDR3 protein. The data show 480,000 or so distinct CDR3 sequences, over 35% seen once. The CDR3 runs 16 residues. V shed 7 bases and J shed 2 bases, with 18 bases lying between them. Germline values: CDR1 LNHNV, CDR2 YYDKDF (reference sequence). This clonotype has only one observation. The receptor was derived from an adult woman with Graves' disease, either hyperthyroidism or ophthalmopathy (not recorded which). The chain recombines TRBV15 with TRBJ1-3; D call uncertain. Sequencing was done on a sample of peripheral blood or thyroid tissue (not recorded which). The CDR3 sequence: CATIPSRIAAGNTIYF. CDR3 DNA: TGTGCCACCATCCCCAGCAGAATCGCCGCTGGAAACACCATATATTTT.